The rows below give T cell receptor beta chains drawn from one sample of a study of T cell clones after liver transplantation. TCRdb's table, derived via immunoSEQ multiplex PCR, lists solely in-frame clones and lacks some. The table lists over 45,000 clones, roughly 70% of them singletons, with around 10% in the top ten. Here the sequenced sample was CD4+ T cells from blood, taken 54 months after liver transplant. The source is a human patient who received a liver transplant. Some T cells may originate from the graft donor. Each CDR3 is given with its conserved first and last residue. Fields, in order: clone size, J gene, CDR3 length, D gene, V gene, CDR3 DNA, CDR3 protein. D genes are given only for firm matches. Rows give clone size only sometimes, using once, few, many, or a class for an expanded clone.

abundance: -; j_gene: TRBJ1-5; len: 17; d_gene: TRBD1; v_gene: TRBV30; CDR3nt: TGTGCCTGGAGTCAGCGGGGACAGAGCTTTAGCAATCAGCCCCAGCATTTT; CDR3aa: CAWSQRGQSFSNQPQHF
abundance: -; j_gene: TRBJ2-7; len: 15; d_gene: -; v_gene: TRBV5-8; CDR3nt: TGTGCCAGCAGCCCGAGGATCAGGATCTCCTACGAGCAGTACTTC; CDR3aa: CASSPRIRISYEQYF
abundance: -; j_gene: TRBJ2-7; len: 14; d_gene: -; v_gene: TRBV2; CDR3nt: TGTGCCAGCAAGGAAAGACAGGCTACCTACGAGCAGTACTTC; CDR3aa: CASKERQATYEQYF
abundance: -; j_gene: TRBJ1-6; len: 15; d_gene: -; v_gene: TRBV4-1; CDR3nt: TGCGCCAGCAGCATAAGAGGGCAGATTAATTCACCCCTCCACTTT; CDR3aa: CASSIRGQINSPLHF
abundance: -; j_gene: TRBJ2-1; len: 14; d_gene: -; v_gene: TRBV7-3; CDR3nt: TGTGCCAGCAGCTTAAGGTGGGGTGACAATGAGCAGTTCTTC; CDR3aa: CASSLRWGDNEQFF
abundance: few; j_gene: TRBJ2-5; len: 15; d_gene: -; v_gene: TRBV6-1; CDR3nt: TGTGCCAGCAGTGAAGGGGTGGGTAACTGGGAGACCCAGTACTTC; CDR3aa: CASSEGVGNWETQYF
abundance: -; j_gene: TRBJ2-7; len: 13; d_gene: -; v_gene: TRBV7-3; CDR3nt: TGTGCCAGCAGCTACGAAGGATCCTACGAGCAGTACTTC; CDR3aa: CASSYEGSYEQYF
abundance: -; j_gene: TRBJ2-1; len: 15; d_gene: TRBD2; v_gene: TRBV6-5; CDR3nt: TGTGCCAGCAGTTACTCGGGCGGGGGGGCCAATGAGCAGTTCTTC; CDR3aa: CASSYSGGGANEQFF
abundance: few; j_gene: TRBJ1-2; len: 13; d_gene: -; v_gene: TRBV28; CDR3nt: TGTGCCAGCAGTAAGACAGCCAGGTCTGGCTACACCTTC; CDR3aa: CASSKTARSGYTF
abundance: -; j_gene: TRBJ2-2; len: 13; d_gene: TRBD1; v_gene: TRBV19; CDR3nt: TGTGCCAGTAGACCGGGACAGACCGGGGAGCTGTTTTTT; CDR3aa: CASRPGQTGELFF
abundance: few; j_gene: TRBJ1-1; len: 11; d_gene: -; v_gene: TRBV20-1; CDR3nt: TGCAGTGCTACAGAGAACACTGAAGCTTTCTTT; CDR3aa: CSATENTEAFF
abundance: once; j_gene: TRBJ2-7; len: 11; d_gene: -; v_gene: TRBV20-1; CDR3nt: TGCAGTGCTAGAGAATCCTACGAGCAGTACTTC; CDR3aa: CSARESYEQYF
abundance: -; j_gene: TRBJ1-5; len: 12; d_gene: -; v_gene: TRBV28; CDR3nt: TGTGCCAGCGGCTATAGCAATCAGCCCCAGCATTTT; CDR3aa: CASGYSNQPQHF
abundance: -; j_gene: TRBJ2-7; len: 14; d_gene: -; v_gene: TRBV7-2; CDR3nt: TGTGCCAGCAGCTTATGGGGCCCGGGACGGGAGCAGTACTTC; CDR3aa: CASSLWGPGREQYF
abundance: few; j_gene: TRBJ2-7; len: 15; d_gene: TRBD2; v_gene: TRBV4-1; CDR3nt: TGCGCCAGCAGCTCCCTAGGGCTAGCGGGTTACGAGCAGTACTTC; CDR3aa: CASSSLGLAGYEQYF
abundance: few; j_gene: TRBJ2-1; len: 17; d_gene: -; v_gene: TRBV21-1; CDR3nt: TGTGCCAGCAGTGATAGACTAGCTACACCATCCGACAATGAGCAGTTCTTC; CDR3aa: CASSDRLATPSDNEQFF
abundance: -; j_gene: TRBJ1-5; len: 16; d_gene: TRBD1; v_gene: TRBV28; CDR3nt: TGTGCCAGCAGGCGGACAGGGGTTAGAGGGAATCAGCCCCAGCATTTT; CDR3aa: CASRRTGVRGNQPQHF
abundance: -; j_gene: TRBJ1-2; len: 15; d_gene: -; v_gene: TRBV5-4; CDR3nt: TGTGCCAGCAGCCGACAAAAACTAGCTAACTATGGCTACACCTTC; CDR3aa: CASSRQKLANYGYTF
abundance: -; j_gene: TRBJ2-2; len: 14; d_gene: TRBD2; v_gene: TRBV11-2; CDR3nt: TGTGCCAGCCGAGTAGCGGGGTACACCGGGGAGCTGTTTTTT; CDR3aa: CASRVAGYTGELFF
abundance: -; j_gene: TRBJ2-7; len: 14; d_gene: -; v_gene: TRBV2; CDR3nt: TGTGCCAGCAGTGATCAGATTCCCTCCTACGAGCAGTACTTC; CDR3aa: CASSDQIPSYEQYF
abundance: medium-sized; j_gene: TRBJ2-3; len: 13; d_gene: -; v_gene: TRBV7-6; CDR3nt: TGTGCCAGCAGAAGGACTGGAGGGGATACGCAGTATTTT; CDR3aa: CASRRTGGDTQYF
abundance: -; j_gene: TRBJ1-2; len: 13; d_gene: TRBD1; v_gene: TRBV5-1; CDR3nt: TGCGCCAGCAGCTTACAGGGGGACTATGGCTACACCTTC; CDR3aa: CASSLQGDYGYTF
abundance: -; j_gene: TRBJ2-2; len: 15; d_gene: -; v_gene: TRBV6-5; CDR3nt: TGTGCCAGCAGTTATTCCGATAGAGGGGGCGGGGAGCTGTTTTTT; CDR3aa: CASSYSDRGGGELFF
abundance: -; j_gene: TRBJ1-6; len: 12; d_gene: -; v_gene: TRBV7-9; CDR3nt: TGTGCCAGCCAGGGATCGGAGTCACCCCTCCACTTT; CDR3aa: CASQGSESPLHF